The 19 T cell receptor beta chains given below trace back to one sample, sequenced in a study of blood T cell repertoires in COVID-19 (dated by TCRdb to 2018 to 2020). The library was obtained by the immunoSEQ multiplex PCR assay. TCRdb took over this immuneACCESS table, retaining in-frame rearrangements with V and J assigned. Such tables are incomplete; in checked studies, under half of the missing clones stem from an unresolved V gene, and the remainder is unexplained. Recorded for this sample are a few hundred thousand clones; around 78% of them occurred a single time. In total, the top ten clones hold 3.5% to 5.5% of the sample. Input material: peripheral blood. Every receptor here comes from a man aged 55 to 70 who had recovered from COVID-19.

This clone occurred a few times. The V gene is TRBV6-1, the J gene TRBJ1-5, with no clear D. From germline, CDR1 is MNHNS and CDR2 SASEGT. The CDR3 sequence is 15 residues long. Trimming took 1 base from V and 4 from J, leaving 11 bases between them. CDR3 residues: CASSEERLDNQPQHF. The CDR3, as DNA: TGTGCCAGCAGTGAAGAACGATTAGATAATCAGCCCCAGCATTTT.

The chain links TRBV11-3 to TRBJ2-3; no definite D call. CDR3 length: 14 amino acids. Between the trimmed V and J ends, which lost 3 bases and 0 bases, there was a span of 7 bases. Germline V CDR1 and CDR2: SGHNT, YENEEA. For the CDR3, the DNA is TGTGCCAGCAGCTTGCAAACTAGCACAGATACGCAGTATTTT. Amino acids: CASSLQTSTDTQYF.

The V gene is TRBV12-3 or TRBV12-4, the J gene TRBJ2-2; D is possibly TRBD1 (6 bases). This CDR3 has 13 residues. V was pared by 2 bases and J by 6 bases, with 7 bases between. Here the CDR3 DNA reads TGTGCCAGCAGTTTAAAGGGGGCCGGGGAGCTGTTTTTT. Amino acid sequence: CASSLKGAGELFF.

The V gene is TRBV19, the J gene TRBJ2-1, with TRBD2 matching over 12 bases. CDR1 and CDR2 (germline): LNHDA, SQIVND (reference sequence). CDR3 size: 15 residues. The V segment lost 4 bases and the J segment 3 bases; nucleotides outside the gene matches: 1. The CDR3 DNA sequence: TGTGCCAGTAGTAAACTAGCGGGAGGCTACAATGAGCAGTTCTTC. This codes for CASSKLAGGYNEQFF.

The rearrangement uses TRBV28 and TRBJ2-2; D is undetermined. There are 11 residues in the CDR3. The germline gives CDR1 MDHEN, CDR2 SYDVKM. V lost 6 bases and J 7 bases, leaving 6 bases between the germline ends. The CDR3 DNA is TGTGCCAGCAGCCCCCGCGGGGAGCTGTTTTTT. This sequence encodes CASSPRGELFF.

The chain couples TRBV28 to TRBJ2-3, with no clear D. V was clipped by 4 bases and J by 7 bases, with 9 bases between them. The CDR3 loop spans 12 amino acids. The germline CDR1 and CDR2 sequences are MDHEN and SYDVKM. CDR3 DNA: TGTGCCAGCAGTTACCAAGACAATACGCAGTATTTT. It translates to CASSYQDNTQYF.

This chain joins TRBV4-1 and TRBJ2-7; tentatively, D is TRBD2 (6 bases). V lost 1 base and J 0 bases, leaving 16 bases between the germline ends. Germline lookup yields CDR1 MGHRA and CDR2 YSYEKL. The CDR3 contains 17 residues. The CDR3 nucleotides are TGCGCCAGCAGCCAAGGCTTGGGTCGCGGGGACTCCTACGAGCAGTACTTC. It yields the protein CASSQGLGRGDSYEQYF.

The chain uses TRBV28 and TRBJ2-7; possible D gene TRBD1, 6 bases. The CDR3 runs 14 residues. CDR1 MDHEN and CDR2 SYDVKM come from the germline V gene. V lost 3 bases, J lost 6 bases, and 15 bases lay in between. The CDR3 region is CASSLTGRGTEQYF. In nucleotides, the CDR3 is TGTGCCAGCAGTTTGACAGGAAGGGGGACCGAGCAGTACTTC. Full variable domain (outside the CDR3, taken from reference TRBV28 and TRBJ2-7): DVKVTQSSRYLVKRTGEKVFLECVQDMDHENMFWYRQDPGLGLRLIYFSYDVKMKEKGDIPEGYSVSREKKERFSLILESASTNQTSMYLCASSLTGRGTEQYFGPGTRLTVT.

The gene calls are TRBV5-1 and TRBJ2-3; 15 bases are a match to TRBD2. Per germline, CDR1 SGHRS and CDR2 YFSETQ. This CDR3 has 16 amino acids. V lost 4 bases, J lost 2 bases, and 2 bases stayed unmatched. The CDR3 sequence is CASSGLAGGLTDTQYF. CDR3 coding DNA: TGCGCCAGCAGCGGACTAGCGGGAGGGCTCACAGATACGCAGTATTTT.

The CDR3 DNA is TGTGCCAGCAGCCCCGGGCAGGGGGCGATCGAGACCCAGTACTTC. It translates to CASSPGQGAIETQYF. The genes are TRBV7-9 and TRBJ2-5; 8 positions match TRBD1. The CDR3 runs to 15 residues. Germline V gives CDR1 SEHNR, CDR2 FQNEAQ (reference sequence). Trimming removed 5 bases from V and 5 bases from J; junction bases left unmatched: 10.

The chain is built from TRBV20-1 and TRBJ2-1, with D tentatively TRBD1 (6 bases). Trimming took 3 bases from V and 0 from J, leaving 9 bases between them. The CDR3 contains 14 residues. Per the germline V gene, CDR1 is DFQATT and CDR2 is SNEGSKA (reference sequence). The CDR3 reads CSASRGISYNEQFF. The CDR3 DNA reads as TGCAGTGCTAGTAGGGGGATCTCCTACAATGAGCAGTTCTTC.

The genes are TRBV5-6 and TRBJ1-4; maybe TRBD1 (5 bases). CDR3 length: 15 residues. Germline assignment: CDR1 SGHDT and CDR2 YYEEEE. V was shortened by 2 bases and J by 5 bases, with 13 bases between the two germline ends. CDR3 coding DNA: TGTGCCAGCAGCTTCGGTGGACAAAGGAATGAAAAACTGTTTTTT. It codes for CASSFGGQRNEKLFF.

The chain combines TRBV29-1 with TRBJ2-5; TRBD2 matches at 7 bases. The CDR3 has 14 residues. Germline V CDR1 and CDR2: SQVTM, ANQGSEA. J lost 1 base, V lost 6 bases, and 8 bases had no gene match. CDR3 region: CSVALLAVQETQYF. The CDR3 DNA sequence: TGCAGCGTGGCTCTCCTAGCGGTCCAAGAGACCCAGTACTTC.

The chain's CDR3 is CASSFIGGSGNTIYF. The CDR3 nucleotides read TGTGCCAGCAGCTTTATCGGCGGCTCTGGAAACACCATATATTTT. This sequence joins TRBV5-8 and TRBJ1-3; no clear D gene. CDR1 is SGHTS and CDR2 is YDEGEE in the germline V gene. The V gene lost 2 bases and the J gene lost 0 bases, with 9 bases spanning the gap. The CDR3 sequence is 15 residues long.

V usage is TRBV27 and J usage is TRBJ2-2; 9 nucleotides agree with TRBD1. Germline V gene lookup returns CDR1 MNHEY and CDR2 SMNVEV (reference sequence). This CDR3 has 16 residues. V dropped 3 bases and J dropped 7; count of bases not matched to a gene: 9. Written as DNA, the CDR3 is TGTGCCAGCAGTTTCCTCCAGGGACAGGGTGTCGGGGAGCTGTTTTTT. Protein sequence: CASSFLQGQGVGELFF.

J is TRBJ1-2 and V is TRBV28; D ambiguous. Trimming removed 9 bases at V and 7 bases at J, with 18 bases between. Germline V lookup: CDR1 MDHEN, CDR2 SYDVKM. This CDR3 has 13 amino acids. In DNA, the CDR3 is TGTGCCAGTCACCCGGGCCCGGGGAGTGGCTACACCTTC. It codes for CASHPGPGSGYTF.

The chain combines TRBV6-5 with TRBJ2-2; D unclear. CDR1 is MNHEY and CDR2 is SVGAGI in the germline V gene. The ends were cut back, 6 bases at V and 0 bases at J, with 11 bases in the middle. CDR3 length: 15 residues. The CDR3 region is CASRNTLANTGELFF. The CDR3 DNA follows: TGTGCCAGCAGAAACACGTTGGCGAACACCGGGGAGCTGTTTTTT.

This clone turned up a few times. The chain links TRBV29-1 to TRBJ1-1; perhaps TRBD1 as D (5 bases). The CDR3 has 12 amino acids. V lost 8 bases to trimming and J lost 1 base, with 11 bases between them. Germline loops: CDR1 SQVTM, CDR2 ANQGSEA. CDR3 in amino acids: CSTQTGNTEAFF. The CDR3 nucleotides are TGCAGCACCCAAACAGGGAACACTGAAGCTTTCTTT.

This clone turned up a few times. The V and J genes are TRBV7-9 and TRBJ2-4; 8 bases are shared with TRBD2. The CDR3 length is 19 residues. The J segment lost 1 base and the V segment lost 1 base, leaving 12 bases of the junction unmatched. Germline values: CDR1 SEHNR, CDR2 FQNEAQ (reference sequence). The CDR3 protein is CASSLVRGGSGAAKNIQYF. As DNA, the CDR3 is TGTGCCAGCAGCTTAGTTCGAGGGGGTAGCGGGGCTGCCAAAAACATTCAGTACTTC.